These 30 T cell receptor beta chains were all obtained from the same sample, sequenced in a study of T cells in Graves' hyperthyroidism and ophthalmopathy. TCR beta CDR3 regions were amplified from RNA transcripts. The primer set for the first-round RT-PCR of the TCR CDR3 was HTBI. TCRdb redid the calling of the multiplex PCR reads with MiXCR, one entry per CDR3 protein. Of 550,000 to 650,000 distinct CDR3 sequences detected, roughly 13% appear once; the ten largest clones hold 5% to 7%. Sequencing was performed on blood. These receptors originate from a woman younger than 45 with Graves' hyperthyroidism that later progressed to Graves' ophthalmopathy.

This clonotype showed up many times. This chain's CDR3 is CASSPGSGTEAFF. CDR3 DNA sequence: TGTGCCAGCTCCCCGGGCTCCGGCACTGAAGCTTTCTTT. V usage is TRBV2 and J usage is TRBJ1-1; D unclear. The ends were cut back, 8 bases at V and 4 bases at J, with 14 bases in the middle. Germline lookup yields CDR1 SNHLY and CDR2 FYNNEI. The CDR3 is 13 residues long.

The gene calls are TRBV4-3 and TRBJ2-1; TRBD2 might be the D (6 bases). This CDR3 comprises 16 residues. CDR1 and CDR2 (germline): LGHNA, YSLEER. V was clipped by 0 bases and J by 7 bases, with 16 bases between them. The CDR3 sequence: CASSQDLGDSSNEQFF. In DNA, the CDR3 is TGCGCCAGCAGCCAAGATTTGGGGGACTCCTCTAATGAGCAGTTCTTC.

This clonotype was counted many times. The chain is built from TRBV7-6 and TRBJ1-4, with D perhaps matching TRBD1 (5 bases). V dropped 4 bases and J dropped 5 bases, with 14 bases sitting between them. This CDR3 is 15 amino acids long. Per germline, CDR1 SGHVS and CDR2 FNYEAQ. CDR3 DNA: TGTGCCAGCAGCTCCACGTGGGACGGCAATGAAAAACTGTTTTTT. It is translated as CASSSTWDGNEKLFF.

This clonotype was recorded many times. The chain employs TRBV7-2 and TRBJ2-7, with 10 bases that match TRBD1. CDR1 and CDR2 from the germline V gene are SGHTA and FQGNSA. CDR3 size: 14 residues. V lost 5 bases, J lost 6 bases, and 7 bases stayed unmatched. The CDR3 sequence: CASSQPDRGGEQYF. In DNA form, the CDR3 reads TGTGCCAGCAGCCAACCGGACAGGGGGGGCGAGCAGTACTTC.

In its sample, this clonotype was seen many times. This sequence joins TRBV20-1 and TRBJ2-1, with 7 bases matching TRBD1. The V gene end was trimmed by 4 bases and the J gene end by 4 bases; junction bases not matched to a gene: 7. Looked up from germline, CDR1 is DFQATT and CDR2 is SNEGSKA (reference sequence). The CDR3 contains 14 residues. This CDR3 reads CSATPSGGYNEQFF. The CDR3 region has the DNA TGCAGTGCTACCCCTTCAGGGGGATACAATGAGCAGTTCTTC.

The gene calls are TRBV6-5 and TRBJ2-7, with 9 bases matching TRBD1. The CDR3 is made up of 15 amino acids. The germline CDR1 and CDR2 sequences are MNHEY and SVGAGI. V lost 5 bases and J lost 6; bases outside the gene matches: 11. CDR3 region: CASSNRDREFLEQYF. Written as DNA, the CDR3 is TGTGCCAGCAGTAACCGGGACAGGGAATTCCTCGAGCAGTACTTC.

This clonotype was counted only a few times. This sequence joins TRBV15 and TRBJ1-5; weak D call: TRBD1 (6 bases). Germline values: CDR1 LNHNV, CDR2 YYDKDF (reference sequence). V shed 8 bases and J shed 5 bases, with 13 bases lying between them. The CDR3 runs 13 residues. CDR3 amino acids: CATGGQGYQPQHF. CDR3 in DNA: TGTGCCACCGGGGGGCAGGGGTATCAGCCCCAGCATTTT.

This clonotype was detected only a few times. The CDR3 nucleotides read TGTGCCAGCAGTTTATCAAGCGGAATGAACACTGAAGCTTTCTTT. Translated, it gives CASSLSSGMNTEAFF. The rearrangement joins TRBV6-1 to TRBJ1-1; D ambiguous. This CDR3 comprises 15 residues. The V end lost 5 bases, the J end lost 0 bases, and 13 bases lay between the germline ends. Germline V CDR1 and CDR2: MNHNS, SASEGT.

This clonotype was picked up many times. V usage is TRBV9 and J usage is TRBJ2-3, with D maybe TRBD1 (6 bases). Per the germline V gene, CDR1 is SGDLS and CDR2 is YYNGEE. The CDR3 runs 17 residues. V lost 4 bases and J 1 base, leaving 19 bases between the germline ends. The CDR3 loop is CASSSTLPGHRTDTQYF. The CDR3 coding sequence is TGTGCCAGCAGCTCCACTCTCCCGGGACACCGCACAGATACGCAGTATTTT. Full variable domain (missing parts from reference TRBV9 and TRBJ2-3): DSGVTQTPKHLITATGQRVTLRCSPRSGDLSVYWYQQSLDQGLQFLIQYYNGEERAKGNILERFSAQQFPDLHSELNLSSLELGDSALYFCASSSTLPGHRTDTQYFGPGTRLTVL.

This clonotype was observed a single time. Sequence at one end of the junction differs from germline and may be a read error. This chain links TRBV4-2 with TRBJ2-3; D gene unclear. Germline-derived CDR1 and CDR2 are LGHNA and YNFKEQ. The CDR3 extends over 11 amino acids. The CDR3 DNA sequence: TGTGCCAGCAGCCAATCAGATACGCGGTATTTT. It yields the protein CASSQSDTRYF.

This clonotype was picked up many times. With a much larger clone just one base away, this may be a read error. The chain couples TRBV5-8 to TRBJ1-1; D unresolved. CDR1 SGHTS and CDR2 YDEGEE come from the germline V gene. There are 13 residues in the CDR3. Here the CDR3 reads CASSLAYDTKAFF. The CDR3, as DNA: TGTGCCAGCAGCTTGGCCTATGACACTAAAGCTTTCTTT.

The sample holds many counts of this clonotype. At one end the junction does not follow the germline gene, possibly because of a read error. This chain uses TRBV7-2 with TRBJ2-7; 9 nucleotides align to TRBD1. Germline CDR1 is SGHTA and CDR2 is FQGNSA. The CDR3 spans 15 residues. The CDR3 loop reads CASSLAGTGSSEQYF. The CDR3 coding sequence is TGTGCCAGCAGCTTAGCGGGGACAGGGTCCTCCGAGCAGTACTTC.

There are many counts of this clonotype. V and J are TRBV19 and TRBJ1-2; no reliable D call. With 0 bases removed from V and 5 bases from J, the gap between germline ends came to 16 bases. Germline-derived CDR1 and CDR2 are LNHDA and SQIVND (reference sequence). This CDR3 is 16 amino acids long. CDR3 amino acids: CASSIDAAGLEYGYTF. DNA for the CDR3: TGTGCCAGTAGTATAGATGCGGCGGGATTAGAGTATGGCTACACCTTC.

This clonotype has only a few counts. The chain employs TRBV7-8 and TRBJ2-1; TRBD2 agrees at 8 bases. This CDR3 comprises 15 residues. CDR1 and CDR2 from the germline V gene are SGHVS and FQNEAQ. Trimming removed 5 bases from V and 6 bases from J; junction bases left unmatched: 9. The CDR3 here is CASSPSGTRGNEQFF. CDR3 DNA: TGTGCCAGCAGCCCCTCCGGGACTAGGGGCAATGAGCAGTTCTTC.

In its sample, this clonotype was seen many times. The chain links TRBV18 to TRBJ1-4; TRBD1 aligns across 7 bases. The germline gives CDR1 KGHSH, CDR2 LQKENI. This CDR3 is built from 15 residues. Trimming at V came to 3 bases and at J to 7 bases, leaving 8 bases not matched to a gene. DNA of the CDR3: TGTGCCAGCTCACCGGGGACAGAATATTTTGAAAAACTGTTTTTT. It specifies CASSPGTEYFEKLFF.

This clonotype has a count of ten or more. The V call is TRBV29-1, the J call TRBJ1-3; D is unresolved. The CDR3 consists of 13 residues. The V gene lost 6 bases and the J gene lost 4 bases, with 13 bases spanning the gap. Per the germline V gene, CDR1 is SQVTM and CDR2 is ANQGSEA. The CDR3 loop is CSVCLTAGNTIYF. The CDR3 DNA is TGCAGCGTGTGTCTCACAGCCGGAAACACCATATATTTT. The full variable domain, rest sourced from reference TRBV29-1 and TRBJ1-3, is SAVISQKPSRDICQRGTSLTIQCQVDSQVTMMFWYRQQPGQSLTLIATANQGSEATYESGFVIDKFPISRPNLTFSTLTVSNMSPEDSSIYLCSVCLTAGNTIYFGEGSWLTVV.

The chain carries TRBV20-1 and TRBJ2-3; 7 positions agree with TRBD2. Germline assignment: CDR1 DFQATT and CDR2 SNEGSKA (reference sequence). V trimming: 0 bases; J trimming: 1 base; junction bases outside the gene matches: 4. The CDR3 runs to 15 residues. The CDR3 region has the DNA TGCAGTGCTAGAGATACAGCGGGGCGCACAGATACGCAGTATTTT. It is translated as CSARDTAGRTDTQYF.

The table lists this clonotype with a few counts. This chain uses TRBV18 with TRBJ1-3; no definite D call. The germline gives CDR1 KGHSH, CDR2 LQKENI. V dropped 7 bases and J dropped 1 base, with 14 bases sitting between them. The CDR3 has 15 residues. The CDR3 DNA sequence: TGTGCCAGCTTCCAGAGTCTGCAGTCTGGAAACACCATATATTTT. Protein product: CASFQSLQSGNTIYF.

This clonotype was seen repeatedly, ten times or more. The rearrangement joins TRBV24-1 to TRBJ2-2, with TRBD2 as a possible D gene (7 bases). The germline CDR1 and CDR2 sequences are KGHDR and SFDVKD. The CDR3 has 18 amino acids. Trimming pared 4 bases from V and 0 bases from J, leaving 17 bases between. DNA of the CDR3: TGTGCCACCAGTGACGGTCGCCGCGGGGGCCCGAACACCGGGGAGCTGTTTTTT. This translates into CATSDGRRGGPNTGELFF.

This clonotype was recorded at least ten times. The chain is built from TRBV19 and TRBJ2-5; TRBD2 aligns across 9 bases. Germline CDR1 reads LNHDA; CDR2 reads SQIVND (reference sequence). The CDR3 has 16 amino acids. Unmatched junction bases numbered 10, after V lost 5 bases and J lost 3 bases. The CDR3 nucleotides read TGTGCCAGTAGTTCACGCGGGAGGGTGCACGAAGAGACCCAGTACTTC. Protein product: CASSSRGRVHEETQYF.

This clonotype occurred a few times. The chain employs TRBV3-1 and TRBJ1-2; TRBD1 is a possible D gene (5 bases). CDR1 and CDR2 (germline): LGHDT, YNNKEL (reference sequence). The CDR3 runs to 14 residues. Trimming removed 1 base from V and 8 bases from J, with 14 bases in between. CDR3 residues: CASSQGGELGGYTF. Here the CDR3 DNA reads TGTGCCAGCAGCCAAGGGGGCGAGTTGGGGGGCTACACCTTC.

This clonotype has ten or more counts. The chain employs TRBV7-9 and TRBJ2-1; TRBD2 agrees at 16 bases. The CDR3 is made up of 21 amino acids. CDR1 SEHNR and CDR2 FQNEAQ come from the germline V gene (reference sequence). The trim removed 5 bases at V and 0 bases at J, leaving 13 bases unmatched. The DNA of the CDR3 is TGTGCCAGCAGCGCTAATACCGGGACTAGCGGGAGGGGCTACTCCTACAATGAGCAGTTCTTC. Translated, it gives CASSANTGTSGRGYSYNEQFF.

This clonotype was seen at least ten times. The chain employs TRBV24-1 and TRBJ2-1; TRBD1 matches 10 bases. Germline assignment: CDR1 KGHDR and CDR2 SFDVKD. Trimming removed 4 bases from V and 7 bases from J; junction bases left unmatched: 9. CDR3 length: 16 amino acids. In DNA form, the CDR3 reads TGTGCCACCAGTGAACCGGGACAGGGGAGAAAGAATGAGCAGTTCTTC. Translation: CATSEPGQGRKNEQFF.

This chain joins TRBV7-2 and TRBJ2-1, with 13 bases identical to TRBD2. Trimming took 1 base from V and 2 from J; bases not matched to a gene: 5. CDR3 length equals 18 residues. Looked up from germline, CDR1 is SGHTA and CDR2 is FQGNSA. The CDR3 nucleotides are TGTGCCAGCAGCTTAGGGACTAGCGGGAGTGGGACCTACAATGAGCAGTTCTTC. It yields the protein CASSLGTSGSGTYNEQFF.

The J gene is TRBJ1-2, the V gene TRBV30; 7 nucleotides match TRBD1. Germline V lookup: CDR1 GTSNPN, CDR2 SVGIG (reference sequence). The V segment lost 5 bases and the J segment 4 bases; nucleotides outside the gene matches: 4. The CDR3 contains 12 residues. In DNA, the CDR3 is TGTGCCTGGTGGACAGGCAGCTATGGCTACACCTTC. Residues: CAWWTGSYGYTF.

This chain joins TRBV7-3 and TRBJ1-1; 7 positions agree with TRBD1. The CDR3 has 15 amino acids. The ends lost 4 bases at V and 4 bases at J; junction bases unmatched: 9. Germline CDR1 SGHTA, CDR2 FQGTGA. The CDR3 protein is CASSYETGRGTEAFF. The CDR3 DNA follows: TGTGCCAGCAGCTACGAGACAGGGAGGGGCACTGAAGCTTTCTTT.

This clonotype occurred a few times. The J gene is TRBJ1-1, the V gene TRBV29-1; D is unresolved. The CDR3 has 12 amino acids. With 6 bases removed from V and 6 bases from J, the gap between germline ends came to 14 bases. Per the germline V gene, CDR1 is SQVTM and CDR2 is ANQGSEA. The CDR3: CSVPARASEAFF. CDR3 nucleotides: TGCAGCGTCCCTGCCCGGGCATCTGAAGCTTTCTTT. The variable domain in full, with the rest retrieved from reference TRBV29-1 and TRBJ1-1, is SAVISQKPSRDICQRGTSLTIQCQVDSQVTMMFWYRQQPGQSLTLIATANQGSEATYESGFVIDKFPISRPNLTFSTLTVSNMSPEDSSIYLCSVPARASEAFFGQGTRLTVV.

The genes are TRBV19 and TRBJ2-3, with D maybe TRBD1 (6 bases). This CDR3 has 15 residues. The V and J ends lost 4 bases and 2 bases respectively, with 13 bases between them. Germline CDR1 reads LNHDA; CDR2 reads SQIVND (reference sequence). The CDR3 protein is CASSSETGNTDTQYF. The CDR3 DNA sequence: TGTGCCAGTAGTAGCGAGACAGGAAACACAGATACGCAGTATTTT.

The genes are TRBV6-2 or TRBV6-3 and TRBJ2-3, with unresolved D. The CDR3 contains 14 residues. Trimming took off 2 bases at V and 1 base at J, with 7 bases between the two ends. Germline V gene lookup returns CDR1 MNHEY and CDR2 SVGEGT. The CDR3: CASSYLTGTDTQYF. DNA of the CDR3: TGTGCCAGCAGTTACCTAACAGGCACAGATACGCAGTATTTT.

The gene calls are TRBV20-1 and TRBJ2-3, with 7 bases lining up with TRBD2. The CDR3 loop spans 13 amino acids. The germline CDR1 and CDR2 sequences are DFQATT and SNEGSKA (reference sequence). The trim removed 2 bases at V and 6 bases at J, leaving 5 bases unmatched. Here the CDR3 reads CSARIAGVDTQYF. CDR3 DNA sequence: TGCAGTGCTAGAATCGCGGGAGTGGATACGCAGTATTTT.